Presented here are 23 T cell receptor beta chains from one specimen sequenced in a study of blood T cell repertoires in COVID-19. The assay was immunoSEQ multiplex PCR, and TCRdb's table has in-frame clones only and misses some. The sample has about 280,000 clones, around 83% seen once. The sample consisted of PBMCs or T cells enriched from blood (not recorded which). The receptor source for this set is a man between 40 and 49 years old who had been exposed to COVID-19.

The chain is built from TRBV30 and TRBJ2-3, with D perhaps matching TRBD2 (6 bases). V lost 3 bases to trimming and J lost 8 bases, with 15 bases between them. Germline-derived CDR1 and CDR2 are GTSNPN and SVGIG (reference sequence). This CDR3 comprises 13 residues. The CDR3 reads CAWRRDSLGTQYF. The CDR3 coding sequence is TGTGCCTGGAGAAGGGACTCTCTGGGTACGCAGTATTTT.

The genes are TRBV30 and TRBJ1-6; D gene ambiguous. CDR1 and CDR2 from the germline V gene are GTSNPN and SVGIG (reference sequence). The V and J ends lost 4 bases and 10 bases respectively, with 11 bases between them. The CDR3 contains 12 residues. CDR3 nucleotide sequence: TGTGCCTGGAACTTTCGTTGGTCACCCCTCCACTTT. Protein sequence: CAWNFRWSPLHF.

V gene TRBV5-4 combines with J gene TRBJ1-2, with D possibly matching TRBD1 (5 bases). CDR3 length: 13 residues. The V gene lost 2 bases and the J gene lost 6 bases, with 11 bases spanning the gap. Per germline, CDR1 SGHNT and CDR2 YYREEE (reference sequence). CDR3: CASSFLVRDGYTF. As DNA, the CDR3 is TGTGCCAGCAGCTTTTTGGTCAGGGATGGCTACACCTTC.

The chain has TRBV30 and TRBJ1-5; D possibly corresponds to TRBD1 (6 bases). Germline V gene sequence: CDR1 GTSNPN, CDR2 SVGIG (reference sequence). The CDR3 totals 13 residues. Trimming cost V 4 bases and J 3 bases, with 10 bases left between them. The CDR3: CAWNRGINQPQHF. The CDR3, as DNA: TGTGCCTGGAATAGGGGGATCAATCAGCCCCAGCATTTT.

This chain connects TRBV27 to TRBJ2-1, with 7 positions matching TRBD1. The CDR3 is made up of 15 amino acids. Trimming removed 2 bases from V and 6 bases from J; junction bases left unmatched: 7. Germline V gene sequence: CDR1 MNHEY, CDR2 SMNVEV (reference sequence). The CDR3: CASSLPTGMRNEQFF. CDR3 coding DNA: TGTGCCAGCAGTTTACCGACAGGGATGCGCAATGAGCAGTTCTTC.

The gene calls are TRBV30 and TRBJ1-3, with 10 positions matching TRBD1. The germline CDR1 and CDR2 sequences are GTSNPN and SVGIG (reference sequence). The CDR3 consists of 16 residues. V lost 5 bases and J lost 1; bases outside the gene matches: 8. CDR3 protein: CAWSTGQGRSGNTIYF. The CDR3 DNA is TGTGCCTGGTCCACGGGACAGGGGAGGTCTGGAAACACCATATATTTT.

The V and J genes are TRBV12-5 and TRBJ2-1; the match to TRBD2 covers 7 bases. V dropped 7 bases and J dropped 4; count of bases not matched to a gene: 13. In germline, CDR1 is LGHNT, CDR2 FRNRAP. The CDR3 is made up of 16 amino acids. The CDR3 DNA is TGTGCTAGTGAAGGACTAGTAGACTGGCCGTACAATGAGCAGTTCTTC. It translates to CASEGLVDWPYNEQFF. Combining the CDR3 with reference TRBV12-5 and TRBJ2-1 gives the whole variable domain DARVTQTPRHKVTEMGQEVTMRCQPILGHNTVFWYRQTMMQGLELLAYFRNRAPLDDSGMPKDRFSAEMPDATLATLKIQPSEPRDSAVYFCASEGLVDWPYNEQFFGPGTRLTVL.

The chain links TRBV7-2 to TRBJ1-2, with D hard to call. CDR3 length: 15 residues. From germline, CDR1 is SGHTA and CDR2 FQGNSA. V gave up 5 bases and J gave up 4 bases, with 17 bases separating them. The DNA of the CDR3 is TGTGCCAGCAGCCCCCGGAGGACGGGAGGCTATGGCTACACCTTC. This encodes CASSPRRTGGYGYTF.

The chain joins TRBV7-3 to TRBJ1-6, with a weak D call TRBD1 (6 bases). With 3 bases removed from V and 9 bases from J, the gap between germline ends came to 12 bases. In germline, CDR1 is SGHTA, CDR2 FQGTGA. The CDR3 consists of 14 residues. The CDR3 is CASSFDRSPSPLHF. The CDR3 DNA reads TGTGCCAGCAGCTTTGACAGGTCTCCTTCACCCCTCCACTTT. Complete variable domain (other parts from reference TRBV7-3 and TRBJ1-6): GAGVSQTPSNKVTEKGKYVELRCDPISGHTALYWYRQSLGQGPEFLIYFQGTGAADDSGLPNDRFFAVRPEGSVSTLKIQRTERGDSAVYLCASSFDRSPSPLHFGNGTRLTVT.

The chain joins TRBV5-4 to TRBJ1-1; D remains ambiguous. Germline CDR1 and CDR2: SGHNT and YYREEE (reference sequence). This CDR3 is built from 15 residues. V was pared by 0 bases and J by 0 bases, with 9 bases between. The CDR3 nucleotides read TGTGCCAGCAGCTTGGTCCACAGCATGAACACTGAAGCTTTCTTT. This translates into CASSLVHSMNTEAFF.

The rearrangement joins TRBV4-1 to TRBJ2-1, with D possibly matching TRBD2 (7 bases). CDR1 and CDR2 (germline): MGHRA, YSYEKL. V was cut by 0 bases and J by 3 bases, with 12 bases left in between. The CDR3 has 16 residues. The CDR3 bases are TGCGCCAGCAGCCAAGACGAAGGGGGGGTCTACAATGAGCAGTTCTTC. Protein sequence: CASSQDEGGVYNEQFF.

The rearrangement joins TRBV30 to TRBJ1-2; D not certain. V gave up 2 bases and J gave up 4 bases, with 8 bases separating them. CDR1 is GTSNPN, CDR2 SVGIG, per germline (reference sequence). CDR3 length equals 12 residues. Here the CDR3 DNA reads TGTGCCTGGAGTTCGGGAGCCTATGGCTACACCTTC. Protein: CAWSSGAYGYTF.

V and J are TRBV30 and TRBJ1-1; weak D call: TRBD1 (5 bases). Germline V gives CDR1 GTSNPN, CDR2 SVGIG (reference sequence). The CDR3 extends over 13 amino acids. Trimming shortened V by 0 bases and J by 10 bases, and 15 bases separated the two germline ends. The DNA of the CDR3 is TGTGCCTGGAGTGTAACAGCGGGCGGGGGAGCTTTCTTT. This translates into CAWSVTAGGGAFF. The whole variable domain, remainder taken from reference TRBV30 and TRBJ1-1, is SQTIHQWPATLVQPVGSPLSLECTVEGTSNPNLYWYRQAAGRGLQLLFYSVGIGQISSEVPQNLSASRPQDRQFILSSKKLLLSDSGFYLCAWSVTAGGGAFFGQGTRLTVV.

The V and J genes are TRBV14 and TRBJ1-2; 9 nucleotides match TRBD1. The CDR3 is made up of 14 amino acids. The V and J ends lost 5 bases and 7 bases, in that order; junction bases with no gene match: 8. CDR1 SGHDN and CDR2 FVKESK come from the germline V gene. CDR3: CASSALRQGGGYTF. Written as DNA, the CDR3 is TGTGCCAGCAGCGCGTTGAGACAGGGGGGTGGCTACACCTTC.

The chain employs TRBV3-1 (or the pseudogene TRBV3-2) and TRBJ1-6, with unresolved D. Germline V CDR1 and CDR2: LGHDT, YNNKEL (reference sequence). The CDR3 has 14 amino acids. Trimming removed 6 bases from V and 0 bases from J, with 6 bases in between. CDR3 residues: CASSLSSYNSPLHF. The CDR3 nucleotides read TGTGCCAGCAGTCTAAGCTCCTATAATTCACCCCTCCACTTT.

The V gene is TRBV5-1, the J gene TRBJ2-2, with 10 positions matching TRBD1. V lost 3 bases, J lost 2 bases, and 19 bases stayed unmatched. This CDR3 region has 21 residues. Germline V gene sequence: CDR1 SGHRS, CDR2 YFSETQ. The CDR3 here is CASSWVPGQGPLSSNTGELFF. In nucleotides, the CDR3 is TGCGCCAGCAGCTGGGTACCGGGACAGGGGCCCCTTAGCTCTAACACCGGGGAGCTGTTTTTT.

This chain connects TRBV7-2 to TRBJ2-1; 8 bases agree with TRBD2. This CDR3 is 14 amino acids long. The J segment lost 16 bases and the V segment lost 4 bases, leaving 15 bases of the junction unmatched. Per germline, CDR1 SGHTA and CDR2 FQGNSA. CDR3 sequence: CASSSTGTRDIYFF. DNA of the CDR3: TGTGCCAGCAGCTCCACCGGGACTAGAGATATTTACTTCTTC.

In its sample, this clone was seen a few times. The chain combines TRBV19 with TRBJ2-5, with 8 bases lining up with TRBD1. V shed 10 bases and J 1 base; nucleotides not matched to a gene: 8. Germline assignment: CDR1 LNHDA and CDR2 SQIVND (reference sequence). The CDR3 covers 14 residues. The CDR3 reads CATSWTGSQETQYF. CDR3 sequence (DNA): TGTGCCACCTCTTGGACAGGGAGCCAAGAGACCCAGTACTTC.

The V call is TRBV5-1, the J call TRBJ2-7; possibly TRBD1 for D (6 bases). V lost 0 bases and J lost 0, with 10 bases in between. This CDR3 region has 15 residues. Germline CDR1 reads SGHRS; CDR2 reads YFSETQ. CDR3 nucleotides: TGCGCCAGCAGCTTGGCCGGGACAAACTCCTACGAGCAGTACTTC. Its protein product is CASSLAGTNSYEQYF.

The table lists this clone with a count of one. The chain links TRBV5-1 to TRBJ2-7; 8 bases are a match to TRBD1. Germline CDR1 is SGHRS and CDR2 is YFSETQ. J was trimmed by 4 bases and V by 8 bases; bases with no gene match: 2. This CDR3 spans 11 amino acids. CDR3 sequence (DNA): TGCGCCAGGGACAGGGCATACGAGCAGTACTTC. Its translation: CARDRAYEQYF.

The gene calls are TRBV3-1 (or the pseudogene TRBV3-2) and TRBJ1-2; a possible D gene is TRBD1 (6 bases). The CDR3 is made up of 11 amino acids. V was trimmed by 4 bases and J by 14 bases, leaving 14 bases between them. Germline CDR1 LGHDT, CDR2 YNNKEL (reference sequence). The CDR3 DNA reads TGTGCCAGCAGCCCGGGGGGCAGGACTACCTTC. Its protein is CASSPGGRTTF.

DNA for the CDR3: TGTGCCAGCAGCCTTAGCGGGAGATGGAATGAGCAGTTCTTC. This encodes CASSLSGRWNEQFF. The gene calls are TRBV11-2 and TRBJ2-1; the match to TRBD2 covers 9 bases. J gave up 7 bases and V 5 bases, and 6 bases lay outside the gene matches. Germline CDR1 and CDR2: SGHAT and FQNNGV. This CDR3 is built from 14 residues.

The V gene is TRBV3-1 (or the pseudogene TRBV3-2), the J gene TRBJ2-1; 14 bases are shared with TRBD2. This CDR3 comprises 21 residues. CDR1 and CDR2 from the germline V gene are LGHDT and YNNKEL (reference sequence). Trimming took 4 bases from V and 7 from J; bases not matched to a gene: 21. The chain's CDR3 is CASSPLGGTSGSIRLLNEQFF. Written as DNA, the CDR3 is TGTGCCAGCAGCCCCCTCGGCGGGACTAGCGGGAGTATTCGCCTTCTGAATGAGCAGTTCTTC.